Below, one T cell receptor beta chain is given with its context. This clonotype was observed a handful of times. Its antigen specificity is not known. No base quality values were provided; no much bigger clone lies one nucleotide off. The germline V gene (reference sequence) gives CDR1 as LGHDT and CDR2 as YNNKEL. The CDR3 holds 13 amino acids from the cysteine to the phenylalanine. CDR3 DNA only is kept here, 39 bases in frame from base 1. The germline ends are 5 bases apart after V is trimmed by 2 bases and J by 0 bases. The time point label on this specimen signifies: persistent/refractory GD, antithyroid drugs over 5 years with positive TRAb. For both TCR sequencing and RNA sequencing, RNA was extracted from PBMCs using TRIzol. Graves' disease was diagnosed according to American Thyroid Association guidelines. Recruitment of patients was carried out at an endocrinology department in Xi'an, China. Each patient gave roughly 10 milliliters of peripheral blood, collected in an EDTA anticoagulant tube. Ficoll Paque Plus density gradient separation was used to isolate PBMCs, and no further T cell sorting was performed. RNA quality was checked with an Agilent 2100 Bioanalyzer and agarose gel, and concentration with a NanoDrop 2000.

The method behind the library was multiplex PCR. The sequencer listed for this sample is Illumina HiSeq 4000. iRepertoire HTBI primers and Arm-PCR amplification of CDR3 regions were used to construct TCR beta libraries. Gel purification was performed on PCR products prior to sequencing. Per the original workflow: A total of roughly 65 TRBV and about 13 TRBJ segments were identified across samples and were used for gene usage analysis of CDR3 amino acid clonotypes. COPE and FqMerger were used to merge filtered high-quality paired reads into contigs. Contigs were aligned with BLAST to IMGT TRBV, TRBD and TRBJ reference genes, and CDR3 was defined per IMGT. Clonotypes above 0.1% frequency were classified as highly expanded clones. Repertoire diversity was measured by Shannon entropy, and V-J evenness by the Gini coefficient. A clonotype was considered public if more than one individual shared it. Starting from the raw public reads, TCRdb applied fastp trimming at Q25, assembled clones with MiXCR and retained in-frame beta chains. Rows are combined by CDR3 protein, so each entry shows the most common genes and DNA. For this entry, the V and J calls and clone size follow TCRdb and not the study's own pipeline. The sample records approximately 400,000 distinct CDR3 sequences, roughly 23% of which are singletons. The top ten clones comprise around a quarter of the sample.

This sample stems from a study of regulatory T cells in long-lasting Graves disease (dated by TCRdb to about 2021). In the study overall: To count as having persistent Graves' disease, a patient had to have received antithyroid drug treatment for over 5 years with TSH receptor autoantibodies remaining persistently positive. Persistent Graves' disease patients were compared with newly diagnosed Graves' disease patients by peripheral blood TCR sequencing and RNA sequencing. The study took place in China and was registered as a clinical trial. A total of some 33 samples were covered by TCR sequencing, comprising approximately 13 persistent and about 20 newly diagnosed Graves' disease patients. On average, persistent Graves' disease patients in the clinical cohort had been on antithyroid drugs for approximately 10 years.

Overall results and qualifications from the work: TRBV28, TRBJ1-2 and TRBJ2-5 were preferentially used in persistent disease, while TRBV20-1 and TRBJ2-1 were favored in newly diagnosed disease. Sequencing and analysis were limited to the TCR beta chain. More public clonotypes were shared among persistent patients (under 3,000) than among newly diagnosed patients (roughly 1,000). Only peripheral blood was studied, because thyroid tissue, the primary lesion, was inaccessible. The small sample size was acknowledged by the authors as a limitation that may reduce accuracy. Lower TCR Shannon entropy and fewer highly expanded clones were observed in persistent Graves' disease patients than in newly diagnosed patients, which suggested clonal expansion.

The rearrangement joined TRBV3-1 to TRBJ2-7, with no confidently assigned D gene. The sequencing here drew on peripheral blood mononuclear cells (PBMCs), taken when the disease was refractory, from a patient treated with antithyroid drugs. The TCR was taken from a woman aged 40 to 50 with Graves disease. Donor details come from another sample of the same person, matched by shared clones. DNA sequence: TGTGCCAGCAGCCAACCGGCCTCCTACGAGCAGTACTTC. The encoded protein is CASSQPASYEQYF.